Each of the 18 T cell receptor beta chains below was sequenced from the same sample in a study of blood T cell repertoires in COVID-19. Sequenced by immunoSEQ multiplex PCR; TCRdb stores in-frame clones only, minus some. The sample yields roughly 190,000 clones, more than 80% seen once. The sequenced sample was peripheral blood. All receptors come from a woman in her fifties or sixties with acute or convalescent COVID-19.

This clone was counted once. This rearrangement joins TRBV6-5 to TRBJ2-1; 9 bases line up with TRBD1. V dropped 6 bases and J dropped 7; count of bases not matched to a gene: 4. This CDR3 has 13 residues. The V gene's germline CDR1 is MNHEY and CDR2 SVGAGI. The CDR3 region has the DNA TGTGCCAGCAGGGGGACAGGGAAAAATGAGCAGTTCTTC. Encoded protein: CASRGTGKNEQFF.

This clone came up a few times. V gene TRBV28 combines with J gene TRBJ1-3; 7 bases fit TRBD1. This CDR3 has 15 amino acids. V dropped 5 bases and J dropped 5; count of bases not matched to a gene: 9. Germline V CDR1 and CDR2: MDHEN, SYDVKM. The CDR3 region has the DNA TGTGCCAGCAGTACCCCCGGGACAGAGAGAAACACCATATATTTT. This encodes CASSTPGTERNTIYF.

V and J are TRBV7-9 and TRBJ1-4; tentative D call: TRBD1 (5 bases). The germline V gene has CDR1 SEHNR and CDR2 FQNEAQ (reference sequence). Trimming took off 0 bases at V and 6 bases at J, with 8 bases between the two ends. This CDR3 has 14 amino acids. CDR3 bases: TGTGCCAGCAGCTTAGCGGGAGGGGATGAAAAACTGTTTTTT. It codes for CASSLAGGDEKLFF.

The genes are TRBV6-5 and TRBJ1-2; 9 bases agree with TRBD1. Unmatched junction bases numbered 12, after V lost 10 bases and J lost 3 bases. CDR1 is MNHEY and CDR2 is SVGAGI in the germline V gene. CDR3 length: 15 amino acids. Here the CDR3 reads CATSTGTGLYYGYTF. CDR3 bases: TGTGCCACCTCGACCGGGACAGGGTTATACTATGGCTACACCTTC.

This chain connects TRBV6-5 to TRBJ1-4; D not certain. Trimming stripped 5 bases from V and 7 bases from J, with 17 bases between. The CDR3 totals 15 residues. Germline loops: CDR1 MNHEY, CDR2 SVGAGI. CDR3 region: CASSPHDRRGEKLFF. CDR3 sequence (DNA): TGTGCCAGCAGTCCCCACGATAGACGGGGTGAAAAACTGTTTTTT.

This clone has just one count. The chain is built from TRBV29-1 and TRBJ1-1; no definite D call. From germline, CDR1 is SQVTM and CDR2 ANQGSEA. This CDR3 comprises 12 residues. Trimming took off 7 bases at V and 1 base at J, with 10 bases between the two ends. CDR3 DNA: TGCAGCGGGATTCGACAGAACACTGAAGCTTTCTTT. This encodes CSGIRQNTEAFF.

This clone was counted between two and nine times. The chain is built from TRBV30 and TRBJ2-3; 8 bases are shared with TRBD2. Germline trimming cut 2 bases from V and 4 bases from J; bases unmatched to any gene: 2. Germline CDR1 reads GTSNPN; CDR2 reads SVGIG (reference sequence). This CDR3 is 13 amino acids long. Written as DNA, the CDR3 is TGTGCCTGGAGTACGGGAGGGGCAGATACGCAGTATTTT. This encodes CAWSTGGADTQYF.

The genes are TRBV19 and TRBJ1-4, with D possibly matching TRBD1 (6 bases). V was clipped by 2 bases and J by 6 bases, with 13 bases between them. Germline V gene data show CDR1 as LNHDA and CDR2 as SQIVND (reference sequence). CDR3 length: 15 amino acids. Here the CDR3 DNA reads TGTGCCAGTAGTATAAACCGGGGGGCCCATGAAAAACTGTTTTTT. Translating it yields CASSINRGAHEKLFF. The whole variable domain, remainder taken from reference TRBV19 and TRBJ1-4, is DGGITQSPKYLFRKEGQNVTLSCEQNLNHDAMYWYRQDPGQGLRLIYYSQIVNDFQKGDIAEGYSVSREKKESFPLTVTSAQKNPTAFYLCASSINRGAHEKLFFGSGTQLSVL.

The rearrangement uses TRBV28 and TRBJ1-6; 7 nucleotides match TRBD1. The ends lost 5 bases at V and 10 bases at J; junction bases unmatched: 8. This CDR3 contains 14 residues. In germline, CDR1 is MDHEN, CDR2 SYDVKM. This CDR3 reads CASSPGQSKSPLHF. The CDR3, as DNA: TGTGCCAGCAGTCCGGGACAGAGTAAATCACCCCTCCACTTT.

The CDR3 loop reads CSAQGYTEAFF. The DNA of the CDR3 is TGCAGCGCCCAGGGCTACACTGAAGCTTTCTTT. The V gene is TRBV29-1, the J gene TRBJ1-1, with D possibly matching TRBD1 (5 bases). Germline assignment: CDR1 SQVTM and CDR2 ANQGSEA. Trimming removed 7 bases at V and 3 bases at J, with 9 bases between. CDR3 length: 11 residues.

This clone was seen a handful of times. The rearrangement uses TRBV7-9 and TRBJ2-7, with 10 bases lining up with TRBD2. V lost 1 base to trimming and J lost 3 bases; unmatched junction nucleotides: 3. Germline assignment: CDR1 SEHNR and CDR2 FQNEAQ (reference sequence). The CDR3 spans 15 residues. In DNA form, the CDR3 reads TGTGCCAGCAGCTTAGTGAGCGGGAGGGTCTACGAGCAGTACTTC. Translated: CASSLVSGRVYEQYF. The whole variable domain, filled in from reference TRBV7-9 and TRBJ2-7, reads DTGVSQNPRHKITKRGQNVTFRCDPISEHNRLYWYRQTLGQGPEFLTYFQNEAQLEKSRLLSDRFSAERPKGSFSTLEIQRTEQGDSAMYLCASSLVSGRVYEQYFGPGTRLTVT.

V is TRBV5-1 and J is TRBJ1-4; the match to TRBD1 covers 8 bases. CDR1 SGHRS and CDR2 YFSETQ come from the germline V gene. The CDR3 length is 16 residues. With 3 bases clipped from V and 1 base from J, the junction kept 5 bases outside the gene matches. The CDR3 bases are TGCGCCAGCAGCTCCCTGGGACAGGAAACTAATGAAAAACTGTTTTTT. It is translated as CASSSLGQETNEKLFF.

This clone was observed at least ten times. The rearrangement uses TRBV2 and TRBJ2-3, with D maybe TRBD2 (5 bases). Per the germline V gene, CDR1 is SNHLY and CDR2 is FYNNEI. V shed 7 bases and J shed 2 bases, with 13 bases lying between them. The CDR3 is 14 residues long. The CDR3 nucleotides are TGTGCCAGCAAGAGGGAACCGGTCACAGATACGCAGTATTTT. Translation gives CASKREPVTDTQYF. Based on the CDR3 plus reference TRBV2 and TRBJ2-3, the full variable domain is EPEVTQTPSHQVTQMGQEVILRCVPISNHLYFYWYRQILGQKVEFLVSFYNNEISEKSEIFDDQFSVERPDGSNFTLKIRSTKLEDSAMYFCASKREPVTDTQYFGPGTRLTVL.

The CDR3 DNA reads TGTGCCAGCAGCATTAGCGGGAGTGCCCTTACCACGCAGTATTTT. Amino acids: CASSISGSALTTQYF. V usage is TRBV7-9 and J usage is TRBJ2-3; TRBD2 matches at 9 bases. This CDR3 has 15 residues. Germline values: CDR1 SEHNR, CDR2 FQNEAQ (reference sequence). The trim removed 5 bases at V and 9 bases at J, leaving 12 bases unmatched.

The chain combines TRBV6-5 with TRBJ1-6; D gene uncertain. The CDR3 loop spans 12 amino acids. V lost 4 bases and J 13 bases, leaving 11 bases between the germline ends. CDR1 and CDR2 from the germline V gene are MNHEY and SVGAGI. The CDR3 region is CASSSTRSPLHF. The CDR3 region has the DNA TGTGCCAGCAGTTCCACGAGAAGTCCCCTCCACTTT.

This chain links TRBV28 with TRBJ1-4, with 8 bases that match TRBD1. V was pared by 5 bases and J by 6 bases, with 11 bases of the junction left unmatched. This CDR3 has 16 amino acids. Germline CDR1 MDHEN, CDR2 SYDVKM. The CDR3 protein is CASSPAETGEDEKLFF. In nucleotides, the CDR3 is TGTGCCAGCAGTCCCGCGGAGACAGGGGAGGATGAAAAACTGTTTTTT.

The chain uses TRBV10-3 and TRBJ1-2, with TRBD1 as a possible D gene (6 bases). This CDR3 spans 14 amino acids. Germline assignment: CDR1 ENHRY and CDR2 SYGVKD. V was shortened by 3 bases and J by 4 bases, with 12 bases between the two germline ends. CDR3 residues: CAISDGQSFYGYTF. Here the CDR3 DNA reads TGTGCCATCAGTGACGGACAGTCGTTCTATGGCTACACCTTC.

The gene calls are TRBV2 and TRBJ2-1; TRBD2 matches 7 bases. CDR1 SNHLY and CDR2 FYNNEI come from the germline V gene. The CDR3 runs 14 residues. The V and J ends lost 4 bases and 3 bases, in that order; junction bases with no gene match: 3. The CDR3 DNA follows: TGTGCCAGCAGTGCGGGAGGAAACTACAATGAGCAGTTCTTC. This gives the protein CASSAGGNYNEQFF. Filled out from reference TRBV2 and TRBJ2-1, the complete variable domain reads EPEVTQTPSHQVTQMGQEVILRCVPISNHLYFYWYRQILGQKVEFLVSFYNNEISEKSEIFDDQFSVERPDGSNFTLKIRSTKLEDSAMYFCASSAGGNYNEQFFGPGTRLTVL.